This T cell receptor (beta chain) was observed in a study of Ad26.COV2.S vaccination and SARS-CoV-2 variants (dated by TCRdb to the early 2020s). Broadly, across the study: Donors in the vaccine arm were drawn from COV1001, a phase I-IIa trial of Ad26.COV2.S in healthy adults that was multicentre, randomized, double-blind and placebo-controlled. Investigators did not know the trial group allocation while performing experiments and assessing outcomes. Ad26.COV2.S was administered intramuscularly at a dose of 5x10^10 or 1x10^11 viral particles, either as one shot or as two shots given 56 days apart. Participants in the trial were split at random into five groups of five each, receiving low-dose or high-dose Ad26.COV2.S once or twice, or else placebo on both occasions. A total of roughly 32 samples were included in the TCR-sequenced set, comprising about 20 Ad26.COV2.S vaccine recipients, 5 placebo recipients and 8 SARS-CoV-2 convalescent individuals. TCRbeta repertoire sequencing served as the tool for gauging how specific and how broad the SARS-CoV-2-reactive T cell receptors were following Ad26.COV2.S vaccination. Overall results and qualifications from the work: The study lacked the statistical power to compare responses across vaccine doses or regimens. Spike-specific TCR breadth was higher in Ad26.COV2.S recipients than in placebo recipients (P = 0.0014). Substantial breadth of spike-specific CD8+ and CD4+ T cell responses was reported after vaccination. It was noted by the authors that total T cell responses may have been underestimated by the TCR breadth and depth analyses. Vaccine and placebo recipients had similar non-spike TCR breadth, a finding consistent with the vaccine containing only spike.

The immunoSEQ Assay was used to sequence TCRbeta CDR3 regions. After extraction, genomic DNA underwent amplification by bias-controlled multiplex PCR, followed by high-throughput sequencing. On the study's bioinformatics: To quantify the absolute abundance of every unique TCRbeta CDR3 region, sequences were collapsed and filtered. T cell fraction was estimated by normalization of TCRbeta template counts to usable DNA, with usable DNA being measured through amplification of reference genes present in all nucleated cells. Repertoire TCRs were annotated as SARS-CoV-2-specific when V gene, CDR3 amino acid sequence and J gene were exactly matched to a known reactive TCR set. The reference SARS-CoV-2 TCR set was obtained from MIRA and was filtered for enrichment in COVID-19-positive ImmuneCODE repertoires, whereby public or cross-reactive TCRs were removed. Using the MIRA antigens, annotated TCRs were further analysed by specific ORF or by position within an ORF. Depth was the summed frequency of annotated unique rearrangements, while breadth was defined as annotated unique rearrangements over total unique productive rearrangements. TCR breadth was compared between groups using two-sided Wilcoxon rank-sum tests. TCRdb stores this immuneACCESS table with in-frame sequences only. Part of the clones is absent; in the studies checked, under half of the shortfall reflects unresolved V genes, and no reason is known for the rest. The D gene and trimming were derived from the DNA, and the V and J assignments and clone size from that table. The sample contains about half a million clones, 89% of them found a single time. About 1.5% of the sample is in the top ten clones.

As regards this clone: Its antigen remains undetermined. The record has no base qualities; no much larger clone is one base away.

Here V drops 4 bases and J drops 3 bases, and the junction holds 11 bases not matched to any gene. The CDR3 runs 18 amino acids, cysteine and phenylalanine included. Just the 54-base CDR3 DNA is kept, in frame starting at base 1. Based on the germline V gene, the CDR1 and CDR2 sequences are SGDLS and YYNGEE. In the paper's terms, the treatment or condition label means: 19 received Ad26.COV2.S at low or high dose, single or two shots; about 5 received placebo; per-sample allocation not given. Repertoires of vaccine and placebo recipients were sequenced from samples taken on day 63 after the first injection. In Cohort 1b, roughly 26 adults aged 18-55 years were enrolled at a single site in Boston, USA, between 29 July and 7 August 2020. Ad26.COV2.S was a replication-incompetent adenovirus type 26 vector that expressed a prefusion-stabilized SARS-CoV-2 spike protein derived from the original Wuhan strain.

This clonotype was obtained from a person between 18 and 59 years old who received the Ad26.COV2.S COVID-19 vaccine or a placebo. Recombination connected TRBV9 to TRBJ2-3, and TRBD2 aligns with 13 junction nucleotides. The specimen was peripheral blood, collected in a trial of Ad26.COV2.S vaccine versus placebo. The CDR3 amino acid sequence is: CASSPTSGRSGGTDTQYF. The bases are TGTGCCAGCAGCCCGACTAGCGGGAGGTCGGGCGGTACAGATACGCAGTATTTT.